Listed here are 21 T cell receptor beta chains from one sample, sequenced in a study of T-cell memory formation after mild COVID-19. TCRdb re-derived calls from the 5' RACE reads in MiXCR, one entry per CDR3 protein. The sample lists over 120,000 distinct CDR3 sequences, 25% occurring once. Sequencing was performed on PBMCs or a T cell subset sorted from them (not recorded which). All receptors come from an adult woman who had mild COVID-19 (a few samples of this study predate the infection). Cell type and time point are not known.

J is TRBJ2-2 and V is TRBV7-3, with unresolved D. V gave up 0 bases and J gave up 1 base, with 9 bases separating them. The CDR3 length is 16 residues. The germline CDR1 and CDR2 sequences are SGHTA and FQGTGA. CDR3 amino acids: CASSLTGPLNTGELFF. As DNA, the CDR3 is TGTGCCAGCAGCTTAACCGGGCCGTTGAACACCGGGGAGCTGTTTTTT.

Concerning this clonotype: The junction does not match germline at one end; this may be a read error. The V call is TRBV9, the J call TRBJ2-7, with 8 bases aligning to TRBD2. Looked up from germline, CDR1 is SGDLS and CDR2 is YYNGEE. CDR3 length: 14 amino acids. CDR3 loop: CASSPAGVRYEKYF. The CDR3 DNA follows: TGTGCCAGCAGCCCAGCGGGAGTGAGGTACGAGAAGTACTTC. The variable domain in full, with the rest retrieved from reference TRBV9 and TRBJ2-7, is DSGVTQTPKHLITATGQRVTLRCSPRSGDLSVYWYQQSLDQGLQFLIQYYNGEERAKGNILERFSAQQFPDLHSELNLSSLELGDSALYFCASSPAGVRYEKYFGPGTRLTVT.

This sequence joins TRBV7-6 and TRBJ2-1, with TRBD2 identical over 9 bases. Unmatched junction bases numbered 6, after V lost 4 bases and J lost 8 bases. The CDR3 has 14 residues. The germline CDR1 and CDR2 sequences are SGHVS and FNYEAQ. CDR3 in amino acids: CASSWRGGGDEQFF. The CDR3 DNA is TGTGCCAGCAGCTGGCGGGGGGGCGGCGATGAGCAGTTCTTC.

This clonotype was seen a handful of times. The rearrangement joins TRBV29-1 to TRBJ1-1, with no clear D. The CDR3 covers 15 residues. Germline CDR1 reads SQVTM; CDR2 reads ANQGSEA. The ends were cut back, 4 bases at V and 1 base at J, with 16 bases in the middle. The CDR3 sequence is CSVGPLVRENTEAFF. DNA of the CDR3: TGCAGCGTTGGGCCCCTGGTGAGGGAGAACACTGAAGCTTTCTTT.

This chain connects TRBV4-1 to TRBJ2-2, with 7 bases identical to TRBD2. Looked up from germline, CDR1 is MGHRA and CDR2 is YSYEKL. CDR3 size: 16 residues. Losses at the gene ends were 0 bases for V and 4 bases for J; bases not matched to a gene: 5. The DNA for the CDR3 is TGCGCCAGCAGCCAAGACGGCGGGGGAGGCACCGGGGAGCTGTTTTTT. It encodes CASSQDGGGGTGELFF.

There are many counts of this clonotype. CDR3 in amino acids: CASSYSGQGTDTQYF. The CDR3 coding sequence is TGTGCCAGCAGTTACTCCGGACAGGGCACAGATACGCAGTATTTT. The V and J genes are TRBV6-2 or TRBV6-3 and TRBJ2-3; TRBD1 matches 7 bases. There are 15 residues in the CDR3. V shed 0 bases and J 1 base; nucleotides not matched to a gene: 1. The germline V gene encodes CDR1 MNHEY and CDR2 SVGEGT.

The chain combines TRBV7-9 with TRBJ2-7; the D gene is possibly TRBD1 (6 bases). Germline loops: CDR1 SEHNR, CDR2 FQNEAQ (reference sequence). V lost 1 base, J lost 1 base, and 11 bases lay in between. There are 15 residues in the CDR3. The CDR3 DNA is TGTGCCAGCAGCTTAGGGGGCAGGGGTTCCTACGAGCAGTACTTC. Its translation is CASSLGGRGSYEQYF. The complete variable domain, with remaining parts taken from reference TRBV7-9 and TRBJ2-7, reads DTGVSQNPRHKITKRGQNVTFRCDPISEHNRLYWYRQTLGQGPEFLTYFQNEAQLEKSRLLSDRFSAERPKGSFSTLEIQRTEQGDSAMYLCASSLGGRGSYEQYFGPGTRLTVT.

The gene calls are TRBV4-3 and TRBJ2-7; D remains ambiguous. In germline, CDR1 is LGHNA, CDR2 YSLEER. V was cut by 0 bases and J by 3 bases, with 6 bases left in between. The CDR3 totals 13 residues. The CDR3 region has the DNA TGCGCCAGCAGCCAAGATCCGGACTACGAGCAGTACTTC. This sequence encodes CASSQDPDYEQYF.

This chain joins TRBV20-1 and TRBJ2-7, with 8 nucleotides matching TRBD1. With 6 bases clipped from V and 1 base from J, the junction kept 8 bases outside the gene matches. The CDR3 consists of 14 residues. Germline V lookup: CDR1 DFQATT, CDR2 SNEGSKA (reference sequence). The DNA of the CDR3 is TGCAGTGCGCCCGGGGACAGGCATTCCTACGAGCAGTACTTC. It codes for CSAPGDRHSYEQYF.

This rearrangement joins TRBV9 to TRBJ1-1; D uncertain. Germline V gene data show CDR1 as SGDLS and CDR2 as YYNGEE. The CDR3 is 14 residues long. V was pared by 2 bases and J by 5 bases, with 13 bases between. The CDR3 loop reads CASSVGVGSTEAFF. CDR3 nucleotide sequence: TGTGCCAGCAGCGTCGGTGTGGGTAGTACTGAAGCTTTCTTT.

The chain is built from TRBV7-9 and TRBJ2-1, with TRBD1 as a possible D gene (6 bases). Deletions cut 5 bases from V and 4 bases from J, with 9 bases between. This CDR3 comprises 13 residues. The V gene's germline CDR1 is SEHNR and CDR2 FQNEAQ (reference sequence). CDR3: CASSPQGYNEQFF. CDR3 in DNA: TGTGCCAGCAGCCCGCAGGGGTACAATGAGCAGTTCTTC.

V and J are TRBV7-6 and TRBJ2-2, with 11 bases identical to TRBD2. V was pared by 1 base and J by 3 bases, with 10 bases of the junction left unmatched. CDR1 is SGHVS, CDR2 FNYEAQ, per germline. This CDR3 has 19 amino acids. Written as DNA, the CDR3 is TGTGCCAGCAGCTTAGGGTTAGCGGGGGGGCCTTCGTACACCGGGGAGCTGTTTTTT. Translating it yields CASSLGLAGGPSYTGELFF.

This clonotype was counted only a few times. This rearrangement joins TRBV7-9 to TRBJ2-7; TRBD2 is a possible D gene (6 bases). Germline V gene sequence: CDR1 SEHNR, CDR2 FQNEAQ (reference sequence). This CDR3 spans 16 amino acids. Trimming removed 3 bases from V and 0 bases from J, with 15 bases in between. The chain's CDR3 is CASSFGGAPFSYEQYF. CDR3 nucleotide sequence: TGTGCCAGCAGCTTCGGCGGGGCCCCCTTCTCCTACGAGCAGTACTTC.

CDR3 amino acids: CSVQTGETEAFF. The CDR3 coding sequence is TGCAGCGTTCAAACAGGGGAAACTGAAGCTTTCTTT. The chain recombines TRBV29-1 with TRBJ1-1; 7 bases fit TRBD1. V gave up 5 bases and J gave up 5 bases; unmatched junction bases: 5. The V gene's germline CDR1 is SQVTM and CDR2 ANQGSEA. The CDR3 covers 12 residues.

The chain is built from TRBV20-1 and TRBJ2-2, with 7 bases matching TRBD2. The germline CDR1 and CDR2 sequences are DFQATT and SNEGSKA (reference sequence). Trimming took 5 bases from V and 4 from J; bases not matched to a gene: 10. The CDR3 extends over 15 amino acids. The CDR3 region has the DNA TGCAGTGCTGAGCTGGGGGAGGGGTTCACCGGGGAGCTGTTTTTT. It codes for CSAELGEGFTGELFF.

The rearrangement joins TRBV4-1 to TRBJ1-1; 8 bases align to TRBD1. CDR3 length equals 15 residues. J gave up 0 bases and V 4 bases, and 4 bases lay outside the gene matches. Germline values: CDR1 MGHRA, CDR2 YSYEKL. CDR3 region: CASSPPTGVNTEAFF. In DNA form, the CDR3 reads TGCGCCAGCAGCCCTCCGACAGGGGTGAACACTGAAGCTTTCTTT.

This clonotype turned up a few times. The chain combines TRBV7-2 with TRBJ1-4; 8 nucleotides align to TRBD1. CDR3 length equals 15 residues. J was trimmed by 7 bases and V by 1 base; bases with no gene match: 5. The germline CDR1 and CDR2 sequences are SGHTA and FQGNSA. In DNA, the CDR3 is TGTGCCAGCAGCTTAGAGGACAGGGTCCGTGAAAAACTGTTTTTT. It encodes CASSLEDRVREKLFF.

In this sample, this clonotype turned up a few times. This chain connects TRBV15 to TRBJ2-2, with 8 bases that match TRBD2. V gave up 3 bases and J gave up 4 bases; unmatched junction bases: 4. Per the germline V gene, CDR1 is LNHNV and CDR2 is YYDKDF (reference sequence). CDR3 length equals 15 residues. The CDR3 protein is CATSSGRATTGELFF. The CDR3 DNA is TGTGCCACCAGCAGCGGGAGGGCCACCACCGGGGAGCTGTTTTTT.

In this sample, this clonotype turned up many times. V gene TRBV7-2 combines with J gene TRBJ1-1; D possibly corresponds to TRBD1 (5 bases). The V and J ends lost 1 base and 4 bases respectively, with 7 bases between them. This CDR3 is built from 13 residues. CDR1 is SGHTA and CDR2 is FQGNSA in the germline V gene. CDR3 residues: CASSLGGITEAFF. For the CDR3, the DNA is TGTGCCAGCAGCTTAGGGGGGATCACTGAAGCTTTCTTT.

This CDR3 is CATSDPATGNTGELFF. The CDR3 bases are TGTGCCACCAGTGACCCCGCCACAGGGAACACCGGGGAGCTGTTTTTT. The chain links TRBV24-1 to TRBJ2-2, with a tentative D call TRBD1 (5 bases). The CDR3 is 16 residues long. Germline CDR1 reads KGHDR; CDR2 reads SFDVKD. The V and J ends lost 4 bases and 1 base respectively, with 12 bases between them.

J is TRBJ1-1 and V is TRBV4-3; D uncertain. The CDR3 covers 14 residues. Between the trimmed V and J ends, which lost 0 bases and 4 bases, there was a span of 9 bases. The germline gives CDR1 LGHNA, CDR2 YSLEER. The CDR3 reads CASSQDRVGTEAFF. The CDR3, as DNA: TGCGCCAGCAGCCAAGATCGGGTGGGCACTGAAGCTTTCTTT.